These 18 T cell receptor beta chains share one sample of origin, sequenced in a study of blood T cell repertoires in COVID-19. Sequencing was performed with immunoSEQ multiplex PCR; in TCRdb, only in-frame clones are kept and a portion is missing. Of approximately 46,000 clones listed, over 65% are singletons. Sequencing was performed on peripheral blood. The receptors come from a man aged 80 or over with acute or convalescent COVID-19.

The chain couples TRBV30 to TRBJ2-5, with D unresolved. This CDR3 has 12 amino acids. Germline values: CDR1 GTSNPN, CDR2 SVGIG (reference sequence). The V gene lost 3 bases and the J gene lost 2 bases, with 7 bases spanning the gap. CDR3 sequence reads: CAWSRNQETQYF. Here the CDR3 DNA reads TGTGCCTGGAGCAGGAATCAAGAGACCCAGTACTTC.

The chain carries TRBV4-1 and TRBJ2-1; D might be TRBD1 (5 bases). Germline CDR1 is MGHRA and CDR2 is YSYEKL. The CDR3 covers 13 residues. Trimming left V 4 bases short and J 4 bases short, with 8 bases between. The CDR3 spells CASSLDRYNEQFF. DNA for the CDR3: TGCGCCAGCAGCCTAGACAGATACAATGAGCAGTTCTTC.

The genes are TRBV5-3 and TRBJ2-4; no reliable D call. TRBV5-3 is an ORF, and what it does is uncertain. V was clipped by 5 bases and J by 1 base, with 19 bases between them. CDR3 length: 17 residues. CDR3 DNA: TGTGCCAGAAGTTCCCCTGACAATCCTGAGGCCAAAAACATTCAGTACTTC. Its translation: CARSSPDNPEAKNIQYF.

This chain uses TRBV19 with TRBJ2-3, with TRBD2 matching over 8 bases. CDR3 length: 15 residues. CDR1 is LNHDA, CDR2 SQIVND, per germline (reference sequence). V shed 5 bases, J shed 5 bases, and the junction held 9 bases outside the gene matches. The CDR3 loop is CASSFREGRQDTQYF. In DNA form, the CDR3 reads TGTGCCAGTAGTTTTCGGGAGGGCCGTCAAGATACGCAGTATTTT.

The CDR3 here is CSVGGDRSSSQETQYF. For the CDR3, the DNA is TGCAGCGTTGGAGGGGACAGGTCTAGTTCTCAAGAGACCCAGTACTTC. The genes are TRBV29-1 and TRBJ2-5; 8 bases agree with TRBD1. The CDR3 consists of 16 residues. Germline assignment: CDR1 SQVTM and CDR2 ANQGSEA. With 4 bases clipped from V and 2 bases from J, the junction kept 12 bases outside the gene matches.

This chain uses TRBV19 with TRBJ2-2; 9 bases map to TRBD2. Germline CDR1 is LNHDA and CDR2 is SQIVND (reference sequence). The CDR3 contains 19 residues. V shed 1 base, J shed 4 bases, and the junction held 13 bases outside the gene matches. The CDR3 reads CASSIGRGRASGATGELFF. CDR3 coding DNA: TGTGCCAGTAGTATAGGCCGGGGGCGAGCTAGCGGGGCCACCGGGGAGCTGTTTTTT. Full variable domain (missing parts from reference TRBV19 and TRBJ2-2): DGGITQSPKYLFRKEGQNVTLSCEQNLNHDAMYWYRQDPGQGLRLIYYSQIVNDFQKGDIAEGYSVSREKKESFPLTVTSAQKNPTAFYLCASSIGRGRASGATGELFFGEGSRLTVL.

In DNA, the CDR3 is TGTGCCTGGGGGGACAGGGTCGGATACGAGCAGTACTTC. Protein: CAWGDRVGYEQYF. The rearrangement uses TRBV30 and TRBJ2-7, with 9 bases aligning to TRBD1. From germline, CDR1 is GTSNPN and CDR2 SVGIG (reference sequence). CDR3 length equals 13 residues. V lost 5 bases to trimming and J lost 4 bases; unmatched junction nucleotides: 6.

The V and J genes are TRBV29-1 and TRBJ2-3; TRBD2 is a possible D gene (6 bases). The CDR3 is 10 amino acids. Deletions cut 7 bases from V and 7 bases from J, with 9 bases between. CDR1 and CDR2 from the germline V gene are SQVTM and ANQGSEA. Here the CDR3 reads CSARDYTQYF. The CDR3 nucleotides are TGCAGCGCCAGGGACTATACGCAGTATTTT.

This clone was observed many times. This chain joins TRBV12-5 and TRBJ2-1; 9 bases line up with TRBD1. This CDR3 comprises 16 residues. Germline V gene lookup returns CDR1 LGHNT and CDR2 FRNRAP. The V segment lost 0 bases and the J segment 7 bases; nucleotides outside the gene matches: 7. The CDR3 DNA reads TGTGCTAGTGGTTTGGTACAGAGACAGGGGGAGAATGAGCAGTTCTTC. Its translation: CASGLVQRQGENEQFF.

The genes are TRBV15 and TRBJ2-3, with a tentative D call TRBD1 (6 bases). With 5 bases removed from V and 0 bases from J, the gap between germline ends came to 15 bases. Germline V CDR1 and CDR2: LNHNV, YYDKDF (reference sequence). CDR3 length equals 16 residues. The CDR3 loop reads CATSLGQTPSTDTQYF. The DNA of the CDR3 is TGTGCCACCAGCCTAGGACAGACCCCTAGCACAGATACGCAGTATTTT.

The J gene is TRBJ2-5, the V gene TRBV11-1; 8 positions match TRBD1. With 2 bases clipped from V and 1 base from J, the junction kept 3 bases outside the gene matches. Germline CDR1 is SGHAT and CDR2 is FQDESV (reference sequence). This CDR3 has 15 residues. The CDR3 DNA follows: TGTGCCAGCAGCTTAAACAGGGGGACCCAAGAGACCCAGTACTTC. Amino acids: CASSLNRGTQETQYF.

V usage is TRBV19 and J usage is TRBJ2-7, with a weak D call TRBD2 (6 bases). V lost 5 bases and J 1 base, leaving 18 bases between the germline ends. CDR1 LNHDA and CDR2 SQIVND come from the germline V gene (reference sequence). The CDR3 has 16 amino acids. CDR3: CASSSGGGLRSYEQYF. CDR3 sequence (DNA): TGTGCCAGTAGTTCGGGTGGGGGACTCCGTTCCTACGAGCAGTACTTC.

CDR3 protein: CASSLGQGSYEQYF. The CDR3 DNA follows: TGTGCCAGCAGCCTGGGACAGGGCTCCTACGAGCAGTACTTC. The chain employs TRBV5-6 and TRBJ2-7, with 9 bases fitting TRBD1. V lost 4 bases to trimming and J lost 0 bases; unmatched junction nucleotides: 2. The CDR3 has 14 amino acids. Germline CDR1 is SGHDT and CDR2 is YYEEEE.

The chain combines TRBV4-1 with TRBJ2-2; TRBD2 is a possible D gene (5 bases). This CDR3 region has 14 residues. The V end lost 4 bases, the J end lost 5 bases, and 11 bases lay between the germline ends. The germline CDR1 and CDR2 sequences are MGHRA and YSYEKL. CDR3 coding DNA: TGCGCCAGCAGCCGTCAAGCGGCAACCGGGGAGCTGTTTTTT. This sequence encodes CASSRQAATGELFF.

The V and J genes are TRBV18 and TRBJ2-5, with 9 bases fitting TRBD1. CDR3 length equals 13 residues. Germline V CDR1 and CDR2: KGHSH, LQKENI. With 2 bases clipped from V and 5 bases from J, the junction kept 0 bases outside the gene matches. For the CDR3, the DNA is TGTGCCAGCTCACCAGGACAGGGGGAGACCCAGTACTTC. Translation: CASSPGQGETQYF.

The chain uses TRBV23-1 and TRBJ2-5; 13 bases fit TRBD2. TRBV23-1 is placed among ORFs of uncertain function. The CDR3 totals 21 residues. V shed 3 bases, J shed 0 bases, and the junction held 16 bases outside the gene matches. The CDR3 DNA sequence: TGCGCCAGCAGTCACTCCCTAACCGGGACTAGCGGGACAGAGTACCAAGAGACCCAGTACTTC. Its translation: CASSHSLTGTSGTEYQETQYF.

This clone was seen once. The chain employs TRBV7-8 and TRBJ1-2; D might be TRBD1 (5 bases). This CDR3 is 15 amino acids long. CDR1 SGHVS and CDR2 FQNEAQ come from the germline V gene. Trimming pared 2 bases from V and 5 bases from J, leaving 15 bases between. CDR3 residues: CASSLRWGGWYGYTF. The DNA for the CDR3 is TGTGCCAGCAGCTTACGATGGGGGGGTTGGTATGGCTACACCTTC.

This clone was seen ten or more times. This chain uses TRBV18 with TRBJ2-5; D may be TRBD2 (7 bases). Per the germline V gene, CDR1 is KGHSH and CDR2 is LQKENI. The CDR3 runs to 13 residues. V was shortened by 5 bases and J by 9 bases, with 16 bases between the two germline ends. The CDR3 nucleotides are TGTGCCAGCTCAGGCGGGGGCTCCCAGCCCCAGTACTTC. Protein product: CASSGGGSQPQYF.